Below, 15 T cell receptor beta chains from the same sample are listed, as sequenced in a study of early T cells in non-severe SARS-CoV-2 infection (dated by TCRdb to the early 2020s). Preparation of the library involved 5' RACE. The sequencer listed for this sample is NextSeq 500. The public reads were reanalyzed by TCRdb: fastp trimming at Q25, MiXCR alignment, in-frame beta chains only. Merged by CDR3 protein, the rows form single entries marked with the most common genes and DNA. The sample data list some 80,000 distinct CDR3 sequences, and about 10% of these were observed just once. The top ten hold approximately 8% of the sample. Sample: whole blood, taken at baseline. The receptors shown here come from an adult who was a healthcare worker with PCR-confirmed SARS-CoV-2 infection or an uninfected control (not recorded which).

This chain uses TRBV27 with TRBJ1-2; 10 nucleotides line up with TRBD1. The V gene end was trimmed by 10 bases and the J gene end by 7 bases; junction bases not matched to a gene: 18. CDR1 MNHEY and CDR2 SMNVEV come from the germline V gene (reference sequence). This CDR3 is built from 16 residues. The CDR3 loop is CATSALGGQGKSGYTF. For the CDR3, the DNA is TGTGCCACTTCTGCCTTGGGGGGACAGGGGAAAAGTGGCTACACCTTC.

There are many counts of this clonotype. The chain uses TRBV7-6 and TRBJ2-7; TRBD2 matches 8 bases. J gave up 7 bases and V 0 bases, and 14 bases lay outside the gene matches. The CDR3 covers 17 residues. Germline V CDR1 and CDR2: SGHVS, FNYEAQ. CDR3 coding DNA: TGTGCCAGCAGCTTAGCTGCTAGCGGGCGGTCGGGGAAGGAGCAGTACTTC. It codes for CASSLAASGRSGKEQYF.

The chain uses TRBV28 and TRBJ2-2; a weak D match, TRBD2 (6 bases). The CDR3 is made up of 15 amino acids. Trimming shortened V by 3 bases and J by 7 bases, and 15 bases separated the two germline ends. Germline V CDR1 and CDR2: MDHEN, SYDVKM. DNA of the CDR3: TGTGCCAGCAGTTTTAGGCTAGCGAGTAGCGGGGAGCTGTTTTTT. This sequence encodes CASSFRLASSGELFF.

CDR3 region: CASSLDGSGPYEQYF. CDR3 nucleotide sequence: TGCGCCAGCAGCTTGGACGGGAGCGGGCCCTACGAGCAGTACTTC. The J gene is TRBJ2-7, the V gene TRBV5-1; D may be TRBD2 (6 bases). V was trimmed by 0 bases and J by 2 bases, leaving 12 bases between them. Germline CDR1 and CDR2: SGHRS and YFSETQ. The CDR3 spans 15 residues.

The rearrangement uses TRBV27 and TRBJ2-7; D gene uncertain. Germline lookup yields CDR1 MNHEY and CDR2 SMNVEV (reference sequence). V was cut by 5 bases and J by 2 bases, with 10 bases left in between. This CDR3 spans 13 amino acids. The CDR3 spells CASSPHPTYEQYF. The CDR3 DNA is TGTGCCAGCAGTCCCCACCCCACCTACGAGCAGTACTTC.

This clonotype was recorded at least ten times. The CDR3 sequence is CSGKAGAKRYNEQFF. CDR3 coding DNA: TGCAGTGGTAAAGCGGGAGCTAAACGCTACAATGAGCAGTTCTTC. J is TRBJ2-1 and V is TRBV20-1; 8 bases match TRBD2. The germline gives CDR1 DFQATT, CDR2 SNEGSKA (reference sequence). Germline trimming cut 7 bases from V and 3 bases from J; bases unmatched to any gene: 11. The CDR3 is 15 amino acids.

This clonotype came up a few times. This rearrangement joins TRBV5-1 to TRBJ2-3; 11 positions match TRBD2. The germline gives CDR1 SGHRS, CDR2 YFSETQ. V shed 2 bases, J shed 5 bases, and the junction held 13 bases outside the gene matches. This CDR3 spans 18 amino acids. Here the CDR3 DNA reads TGCGCCAGCAGCTTCCAACCTCTGACTAGCGGGGATCAAGATACGCAGTATTTT. Amino acid sequence: CASSFQPLTSGDQDTQYF.

This clonotype was picked up a small number of times. V gene TRBV5-1 combines with J gene TRBJ2-2; 7 bases map to TRBD2. This CDR3 is built from 18 residues. V was pared by 0 bases and J by 5 bases, with 13 bases of the junction left unmatched. Germline V gene sequence: CDR1 SGHRS, CDR2 YFSETQ. In DNA, the CDR3 is TGCGCCAGCAGCTTGGATACGACTAGTGGCGGGAGAACCGGGGAGCTGTTTTTT. It yields the protein CASSLDTTSGGRTGELFF. Together with reference TRBV5-1 and TRBJ2-2, the CDR3 gives the full variable domain: KAGVTQTPRYLIKTRGQQVTLSCSPISGHRSVSWYQQTPGQGLQFLFEYFSETQRNKGNFPGRFSGRQFSNSRSEMNVSTLELGDSALYLCASSLDTTSGGRTGELFFGEGSRLTVL.

A few counts support this clonotype. This chain uses TRBV11-1 with TRBJ2-3; 8 nucleotides agree with TRBD1. J was trimmed by 2 bases and V by 5 bases; bases with no gene match: 6. CDR1 and CDR2 (germline): SGHAT, FQDESV (reference sequence). There are 15 residues in the CDR3. The CDR3: CASSPPGQATDTQYF. The DNA for the CDR3 is TGTGCCAGCAGCCCTCCGGGACAGGCCACAGATACGCAGTATTTT.

In this sample, this clonotype turned up many times. This chain connects TRBV12-3 or TRBV12-4 to TRBJ1-3, with a weak D call TRBD1 (6 bases). V lost 4 bases to trimming and J lost 0 bases, with 13 bases between them. The CDR3 length is 16 residues. CDR3 nucleotide sequence: TGTGCCAGCAGTTCCGGACAGCAAATCTCTGGAAACACCATATATTTT. It codes for CASSSGQQISGNTIYF.

Many counts were recorded for this clonotype. V gene TRBV19 combines with J gene TRBJ1-5; the D is unclear. V shed 7 bases and J shed 3 bases, with 16 bases lying between them. Germline V lookup: CDR1 LNHDA, CDR2 SQIVND (reference sequence). The CDR3 loop spans 15 amino acids. Here the CDR3 reads CASMGGFTLNQPQHF. As DNA, the CDR3 is TGTGCCAGTATGGGTGGCTTTACACTCAATCAGCCCCAGCATTTT.

This clonotype occurred a few times. The J gene is TRBJ1-1, the V gene TRBV20-1; D gene ambiguous. Germline CDR1 and CDR2: DFQATT and SNEGSKA (reference sequence). The V and J ends lost 4 bases and 1 base respectively, with 13 bases between them. CDR3 size: 14 residues. For the CDR3, the DNA is TGCAGTGCTACCTTGCCGTACAAGAACACTGAAGCTTTCTTT. It encodes CSATLPYKNTEAFF.

This clonotype was observed a handful of times. This chain links TRBV7-6 with TRBJ2-6; D unclear. V lost 5 bases to trimming and J lost 0 bases, with 11 bases between them. This CDR3 is 16 amino acids long. Germline assignment: CDR1 SGHVS and CDR2 FNYEAQ. This CDR3 is CASSVTPNSGANVLTF. In nucleotides, the CDR3 is TGTGCCAGCAGCGTTACCCCCAACTCTGGGGCCAACGTCCTGACTTTC. Full variable domain (remainder filled in from reference TRBV7-6 and TRBJ2-6): GAGVSQSPRYKVTKRGQDVALRCDPISGHVSLYWYRQALGQGPEFLTYFNYEAQQDKSGLPNDRFSAERPEGSISTLTIQRTEQRDSAMYRCASSVTPNSGANVLTFGAGSRLTVL.

The CDR3 spells CASLSAYEQYF. In DNA, the CDR3 is TGTGCCAGTTTGTCGGCCTACGAGCAGTACTTC. The V call is TRBV28, the J call TRBJ2-7; D not resolved. V shed 9 bases and J shed 2 bases, with 8 bases lying between them. The germline CDR1 and CDR2 sequences are MDHEN and SYDVKM. This CDR3 region has 11 residues.

CDR3 sequence (DNA): TGCGCCAGCAGCCATGGGGGCAGGGGGCGCGATCAGCCCCAGCATTTT. This sequence encodes CASSHGGRGRDQPQHF. J is TRBJ1-5 and V is TRBV4-1; 8 bases are shared with TRBD1. The CDR3 has 16 residues. CDR1 MGHRA and CDR2 YSYEKL come from the germline V gene. V lost 3 bases and J lost 5; bases outside the gene matches: 9.